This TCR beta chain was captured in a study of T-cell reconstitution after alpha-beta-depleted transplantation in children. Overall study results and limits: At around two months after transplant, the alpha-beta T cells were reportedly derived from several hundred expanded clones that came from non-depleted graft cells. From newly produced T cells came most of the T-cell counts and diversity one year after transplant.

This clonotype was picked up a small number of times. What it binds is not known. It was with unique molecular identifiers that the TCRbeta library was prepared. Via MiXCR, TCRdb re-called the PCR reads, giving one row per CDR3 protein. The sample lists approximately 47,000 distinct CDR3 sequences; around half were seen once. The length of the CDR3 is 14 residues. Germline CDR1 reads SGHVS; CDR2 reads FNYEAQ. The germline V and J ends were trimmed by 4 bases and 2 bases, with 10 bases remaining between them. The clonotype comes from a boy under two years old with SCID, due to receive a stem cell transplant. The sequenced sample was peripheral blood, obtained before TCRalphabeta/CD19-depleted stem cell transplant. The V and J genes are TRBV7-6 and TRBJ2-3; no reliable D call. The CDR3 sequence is CASSWLGNTDTQYF. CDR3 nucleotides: TGTGCCAGCAGCTGGCTAGGGAACACAGATACGCAGTATTTT.